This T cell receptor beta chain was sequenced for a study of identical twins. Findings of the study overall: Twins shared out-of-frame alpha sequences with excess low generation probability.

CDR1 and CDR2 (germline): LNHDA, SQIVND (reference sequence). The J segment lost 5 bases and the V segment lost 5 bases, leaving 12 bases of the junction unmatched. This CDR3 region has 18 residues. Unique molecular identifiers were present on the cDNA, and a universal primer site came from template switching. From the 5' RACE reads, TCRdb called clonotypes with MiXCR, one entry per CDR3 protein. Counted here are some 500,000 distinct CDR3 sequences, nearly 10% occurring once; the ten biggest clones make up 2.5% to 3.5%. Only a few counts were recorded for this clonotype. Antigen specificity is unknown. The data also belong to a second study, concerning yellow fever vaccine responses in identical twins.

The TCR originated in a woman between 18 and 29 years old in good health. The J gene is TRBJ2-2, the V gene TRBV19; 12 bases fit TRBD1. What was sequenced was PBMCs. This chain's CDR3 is CASSPLGDRGRFTGELFF. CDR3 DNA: TGTGCCAGTAGTCCCCTGGGGGACAGGGGGCGATTTACCGGGGAGCTGTTTTTT.